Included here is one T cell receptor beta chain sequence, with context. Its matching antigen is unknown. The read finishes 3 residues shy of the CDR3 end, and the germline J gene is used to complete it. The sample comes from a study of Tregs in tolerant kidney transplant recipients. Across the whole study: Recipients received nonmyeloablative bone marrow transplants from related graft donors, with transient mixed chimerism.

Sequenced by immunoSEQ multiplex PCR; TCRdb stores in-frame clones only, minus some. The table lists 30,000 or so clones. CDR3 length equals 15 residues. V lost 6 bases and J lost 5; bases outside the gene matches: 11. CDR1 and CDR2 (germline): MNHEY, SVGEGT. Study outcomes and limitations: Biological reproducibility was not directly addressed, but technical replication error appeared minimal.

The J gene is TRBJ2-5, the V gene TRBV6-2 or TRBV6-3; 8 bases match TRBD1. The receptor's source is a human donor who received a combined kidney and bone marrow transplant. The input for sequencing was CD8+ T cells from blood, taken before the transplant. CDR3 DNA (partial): TGTGCCAGCAGAACGGAGGCAGGGGGCGCGGAGACC. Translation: CASRTEAGGAET. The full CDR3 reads CASRTEAGGAETQYF.